These T cell receptor beta chains were read from a single sample in a study of T cells in Graves' hyperthyroidism and ophthalmopathy. TCRdb ran MiXCR on the multiplex PCR reads and lists one entry per CDR3 protein. The sample holds 500,000 to 650,000 distinct CDR3 sequences, more than 14% seen once. Specimen: blood. These receptors were obtained from a woman between 50 and 59 years old with Graves' ophthalmopathy. CDR3s include the opening cysteine and the closing phenylalanine or tryptophan. D genes are given only for firm matches. Clone size is not always given. Where it is, it says once, few, many or a class for expanded clones.

>TRBV6-1|NA|TRBJ1-1|few
CASSFNRVGTEAFF
TGTGCCAGCAGTTTCAACAGGGTGGGCACTGAAGCTTTCTTT
>TRBV7-2|NA|TRBJ2-7|few
CASSLGTQYEQYF
TGTGCCAGCAGCTTAGGGACTCAGTACGAGCAGTACTTC
>TRBV6-2/TRBV6-3|NA|TRBJ1-1|many
CASNAADTEAFF
TGTGCCAGCAATGCGGCGGACACTGAAGCTTTCTTT
>TRBV24-1|TRBD2|TRBJ2-2|few
CATSDLGLADHANTGELFF
TGTGCCACCAGTGATCTGGGACTAGCGGATCACGCGAACACCGGGGAGCTGTTTTTT
>TRBV28|NA|TRBJ1-1|many
CASSHQGLVNTEAFF
TGTGCCAGCAGCCACCAGGGGCTCGTGAACACTGAAGCTTTCTTT
>TRBV5-6|TRBD2|TRBJ2-1|few
CASSYRTSGRAIEQFF
TGTGCCAGCAGTTATCGGACTAGCGGGAGGGCGATCGAGCAGTTCTTC
>TRBV5-1|TRBD1|TRBJ2-2|many
CASSRTGNTGELFF
TGCGCCAGCAGCAGGACAGGAAACACCGGGGAGCTGTTTTTT
>TRBV27|TRBD2|TRBJ2-3|NA
CASSYTSGRAFTDTQYF
TGTGCCAGCAGTTACACTAGCGGGAGGGCCTTCACAGATACGCAGTATTTT
>TRBV20-1|NA|TRBJ2-5|many
CSARDSLEETQYF
TGCAGTGCTAGAGATTCCCTAGAAGAGACCCAGTACTTC
>TRBV18|NA|TRBJ1-4|many
CASSPPESGIGEKLFF
TGTGCCAGCTCACCCCCCGAGTCGGGGATCGGGGAAAAACTGTTTTTT
>TRBV13|TRBD2|TRBJ2-3|many
CASSLYYAGGVNPDTQYF
TGTGCCAGCAGCTTATACTATGCGGGAGGGGTGAACCCAGATACGCAGTATTTT
>TRBV3-2|NA|TRBJ1-1|many
CASSQETGGTNTEAFF
TGTGCCAGCAGCCAAGAAACAGGGGGCACGAACACTGAAGCTTTCTTT
>TRBV20-1|TRBD2|TRBJ2-1|many
CSARGGLSGGSYNEQFF
TGCAGTGCTAGGGGGGGGCTTAGCGGGGGCTCCTACAATGAGCAGTTCTTC
>TRBV27|NA|TRBJ2-5|many
CASSLLGQETQYF
TGTGCCAGCAGTTTATTGGGCCAAGAGACCCAGTACTTC
>TRBV12-5|NA|TRBJ2-1|few
CASGLGYNEQFF
TGTGCTAGTGGTTTGGGCTACAATGAGCAGTTCTTC
>TRBV20-1|TRBD2|TRBJ2-2|NA
CSASTSGSATGELFF
TGCAGTGCCTCGACTAGCGGGAGCGCCACCGGGGAGCTGTTTTTT
>TRBV5-1|NA|TRBJ1-3|NA
CASSAVGDVGNTIYF
TGCGCCAGCAGCGCGGTCGGGGATGTGGGAAACACCATATATTTT
>TRBV7-2|TRBD2|TRBJ2-7|many
CASSLAASGSQPYEQYF
TGTGCCAGCAGCTTAGCGGCTAGCGGTTCCCAGCCTTACGAGCAGTACTTC
>TRBV12-3/TRBV12-4|NA|TRBJ2-7|NA
CASRPDFSYEQYF
TGTGCCAGCAGACCCGACTTCTCCTACGAGCAGTACTTC
>TRBV9|NA|TRBJ1-1|few
CASSVGREAFF
TGTGCCAGCAGCGTAGGGCGTGAAGCTTTCTTT
>TRBV29-1|NA|TRBJ1-1|many
CSVDRGQNTEAFF
TGCAGCGTTGACAGGGGACAGAACACTGAAGCTTTCTTT
>TRBV12-3/TRBV12-4|NA|TRBJ2-3|few
CASSYVPDTQYF
TGTGCCAGCAGTTATGTCCCAGATACGCAGTATTTT
>TRBV30|TRBD1|TRBJ1-5|many
CAWDPGQGAQPQHF
TGTGCCTGGGACCCGGGACAGGGGGCCCAGCCCCAGCATTTT
>TRBV20-1|NA|TRBJ1-2|many
CSARDPGRIGYGYTF
TGCAGTGCTAGAGATCCGGGAAGAATAGGCTATGGCTACACCTTC
>TRBV20-1|TRBD1|TRBJ2-1|many
CSARDLDRVYEQFF
TGCAGTGCTAGAGACCTGGACAGGGTTTATGAGCAGTTCTTC
>TRBV7-8|TRBD2|TRBJ2-5|many
CASSLGRLAGVKETQYF
TGTGCCAGCAGCTTAGGGCGACTAGCGGGAGTAAAAGAGACCCAGTACTTC
>TRBV4-3|TRBD2|TRBJ2-3|NA
CASSQRLAGVKDTQYF
TGCGCCAGCAGCCAAAGACTAGCGGGAGTTAAAGATACGCAGTATTTT
>TRBV5-1|TRBD1|TRBJ1-1|NA
CASSSGTGKDTEAFF
TGCGCCAGCAGCTCCGGGACAGGGAAGGACACTGAAGCTTTCTTT
>TRBV14|NA|TRBJ2-7|few
CASSQVGGFRDEQYF
TGTGCCAGCAGCCAAGTAGGAGGGTTCCGGGACGAGCAGTACTTC
>TRBV14|NA|TRBJ2-3|NA
CASSQWPTDTQYF
TGTGCCAGCAGCCAATGGCCCACAGATACGCAGTATTTT
>TRBV27|TRBD1|TRBJ1-1|NA
CASRPGDRDTEAFF
TGTGCCAGCAGACCCGGGGACAGGGACACTGAAGCTTTCTTT
>TRBV7-9|NA|TRBJ1-6|few
CASSFMSSYNSPLHF
TGTGCCAGCAGCTTTATGAGCTCCTATAATTCACCCCTCCACTTT
>TRBV7-9|NA|TRBJ2-5|many
CASSLAAGSGETQYF
TGTGCCAGCAGCTTAGCGGCAGGGTCGGGGGAGACCCAGTACTTC
>TRBV7-2|TRBD1|TRBJ2-3|many
CASSKNPGQGSDTQYF
TGTGCCAGCAGTAAGAATCCGGGACAGGGGTCAGATACGCAGTATTTT
>TRBV28|NA|TRBJ1-3|many
CASSIFGGLTSGNTIYF
TGTGCCAGCAGTATTTTTGGGGGTCTGACCTCTGGAAACACCATATATTTT
>TRBV7-8|NA|TRBJ1-1|many
CASSLGGTIQNTEAFF
TGTGCCAGCAGCTTAGGCGGGACCATACAGAACACTGAAGCTTTCTTT
>TRBV20-1|NA|TRBJ2-1|many
CSARGGLAYEQFF
TGCAGTGCTAGAGGTGGGCTAGCCTATGAGCAGTTCTTC
>TRBV20-1|NA|TRBJ1-5|few
CSARARNQPQHF
TGCAGTGCGAGGGCCCGCAATCAGCCCCAGCATTTT
>TRBV20-1|TRBD2|TRBJ2-7|few
CSARDTGASGRAPLIEQYF
TGCAGTGCCCGGGACACTGGGGCTAGCGGGAGGGCTCCCTTGATCGAGCAGTACTTC
>TRBV5-1|TRBD1|TRBJ1-1|many
CASSGQGSEAFF
TGCGCCAGCAGCGGACAGGGGAGTGAAGCTTTCTTT